These 30 T cell receptor beta chains were sequenced from one sample in a study of T cell changes during pregnancy in multiple sclerosis (dated by TCRdb to about 2019). Preparation of the library involved the immunoSEQ multiplex PCR assay. TCRdb took over this immuneACCESS table, retaining in-frame rearrangements with V and J assigned. Such tables are incomplete; in checked studies, under half of the missing clones stem from an unresolved V gene, and the remainder is unexplained. The sample has more than 40,000 clones on record, about 91% of them singletons. The ten largest make up 9% of the sample. The sequencing here drew on CD8+ T cells from peripheral blood mononuclear cells, taken after pregnancy. These receptors came from a female donor with multiple sclerosis, enrolled in a pregnancy study.

In regard to this clone: The same CDR3 also results from other DNA sequences found in this sample. The chain joins TRBV5-6 to TRBJ1-2; D is uncertain. The V gene's germline CDR1 is SGHDT and CDR2 YYEEEE. The CDR3 contains 15 residues. Trimming stripped 5 bases from V and 4 bases from J, with 18 bases between. This chain's CDR3 is CASRERTEAFYGYTF. The CDR3 DNA reads TGTGCCAGCAGGGAAAGGACGGAGGCGTTCTATGGCTACACCTTC.

This chain joins TRBV12-5 and TRBJ1-2; D unresolved. In germline, CDR1 is LGHNT, CDR2 FRNRAP. Trimming removed 6 bases from V and 4 bases from J, with 6 bases in between. This CDR3 contains 11 residues. Here the CDR3 reads CASGAGYGYTF. In nucleotides, the CDR3 is TGTGCTAGTGGGGCAGGCTATGGCTACACCTTC.

The rearrangement links TRBV19 to TRBJ2-1, with D possibly being TRBD1 (5 bases). This CDR3 spans 13 amino acids. V dropped 5 bases and J dropped 6 bases, with 11 bases sitting between them. The germline CDR1 and CDR2 sequences are LNHDA and SQIVND (reference sequence). Written as DNA, the CDR3 is TGTGCCAGTAGTCCCGGACACGGCAATGAGCAGTTCTTC. It codes for CASSPGHGNEQFF.

The chain joins TRBV27 to TRBJ1-2, with D possibly TRBD1 on 5 matching bases. V lost 2 bases to trimming and J lost 9 bases, with 19 bases between them. Looked up from germline, CDR1 is MNHEY and CDR2 is SMNVEV (reference sequence). This CDR3 is 15 amino acids long. CDR3 DNA: TGTGCCAGCAGTTTACAAGGGGATAACGTTTCCAGCTACACCTTC. Its protein is CASSLQGDNVSSYTF.

V and J are TRBV4-2 and TRBJ2-7; weak D call: TRBD1 (6 bases). Germline values: CDR1 LGHNA, CDR2 YNFKEQ. The CDR3 contains 18 residues. Trimming pared 1 base from V and 2 bases from J, leaving 21 bases between. CDR3 DNA sequence: TGTGCCAGCAGCCAAGCAAGATTACACGGACAGTCCCCCTACGAGCAGTACTTC. This encodes CASSQARLHGQSPYEQYF.

This chain uses TRBV9 with TRBJ1-2; TRBD1 is a possible D gene (6 bases). CDR1 is SGDLS and CDR2 is YYNGEE in the germline V gene. The CDR3 covers 17 residues. Trimming stripped 6 bases from V and 6 bases from J, with 27 bases between. CDR3 in DNA: TGTGCCAGCACCAACAGGGATTCCCATTTTGTAGTCGATGGCTACACCTTC. This codes for CASTNRDSHFVVDGYTF.

This rearrangement joins TRBV19 to TRBJ1-2, with TRBD1 matching over 8 bases. Germline V gene lookup returns CDR1 LNHDA and CDR2 SQIVND (reference sequence). V was clipped by 9 bases and J by 2 bases; unmatched bases: 5. The CDR3 extends over 13 amino acids. CDR3 nucleotide sequence: TGTGCCAGCCGGACAGGGCTGAACTATGGCTACACCTTC. The encoded protein is CASRTGLNYGYTF. The whole variable domain, filled in from reference TRBV19 and TRBJ1-2, reads DGGITQSPKYLFRKEGQNVTLSCEQNLNHDAMYWYRQDPGQGLRLIYYSQIVNDFQKGDIAEGYSVSREKKESFPLTVTSAQKNPTAFYLCASRTGLNYGYTFGSGTRLTVV.

This clone has just one count. The V gene is TRBV4-2, the J gene TRBJ1-5; 10 bases line up with TRBD1. The V gene's germline CDR1 is LGHNA and CDR2 YNFKEQ. Trimming cost V 3 bases and J 3 bases; bases outside gene matches: 5. The CDR3 contains 16 residues. The CDR3 DNA sequence: TGTGCCAGCAGCCAGCCGGGACAGGGGTACAATCAGCCCCAGCATTTT. Amino acids: CASSQPGQGYNQPQHF.

This chain uses TRBV7-9 with TRBJ2-1; the match to TRBD1 covers 9 bases. Germline CDR1 and CDR2: SEHNR and FQNEAQ (reference sequence). V shed 0 bases and J 5 bases; nucleotides not matched to a gene: 2. The CDR3 is 15 residues long. CDR3 DNA: TGTGCCAGCAGCTTAGCACAGGGGGCAGACAATGAGCAGTTCTTC. Translated, it gives CASSLAQGADNEQFF.

This clone was picked up a small number of times. The chain recombines TRBV5-4 with TRBJ2-7; a weak D match, TRBD2 (5 bases). Trimming took off 4 bases at V and 0 bases at J, with 14 bases between the two ends. CDR1 is SGHNT and CDR2 is YYREEE in the germline V gene (reference sequence). The CDR3 sequence is 15 residues long. The DNA for the CDR3 is TGTGCCAGCAGCCCGGTGGTAGCGCCCTCCTACGAGCAGTACTTC. Its protein product is CASSPVVAPSYEQYF. Combining the CDR3 with reference TRBV5-4 and TRBJ2-7 gives the whole variable domain ETGVTQSPTHLIKTRGQQVTLRCSSQSGHNTVSWYQQALGQGPQFIFQYYREEENGRGNFPPRFSGLQFPNYSSELNVNALELDDSALYLCASSPVVAPSYEQYFGPGTRLTVT.

The rearrangement uses TRBV30 and TRBJ2-2; 9 bases agree with TRBD1. From germline, CDR1 is GTSNPN and CDR2 SVGIG (reference sequence). Trimming cost V 4 bases and J 2 bases; bases outside gene matches: 5. The CDR3 totals 15 residues. The CDR3 here is CAWNGQGSNTGELFF. The CDR3, as DNA: TGTGCCTGGAATGGACAGGGGAGTAACACCGGGGAGCTGTTTTTT.

The chain employs TRBV9 and TRBJ2-3, with D perhaps TRBD1 (5 bases). The V end lost 4 bases, the J end lost 0 bases, and 18 bases lay between the germline ends. This CDR3 spans 17 amino acids. CDR1 and CDR2 from the germline V gene are SGDLS and YYNGEE. CDR3 residues: CASSPIGQGASTDTQYF. The CDR3 region has the DNA TGTGCCAGCAGCCCAATTGGACAAGGAGCAAGCACAGATACGCAGTATTTT.

J is TRBJ2-5 and V is TRBV10-3, with 11 positions matching TRBD2. Germline loops: CDR1 ENHRY, CDR2 SYGVKD. The J segment lost 4 bases and the V segment lost 5 bases, leaving 9 bases of the junction unmatched. This CDR3 region has 16 residues. In nucleotides, the CDR3 is TGTGCCATCAGTCGGCTAGCGGGGGGAGCCCCAGAGACCCAGTACTTC. Encoded protein: CAISRLAGGAPETQYF.

This chain links TRBV2 with TRBJ2-7, with D possibly TRBD1 on 6 matching bases. The V gene's germline CDR1 is SNHLY and CDR2 FYNNEI. The CDR3 runs to 14 residues. With 3 bases removed from V and 2 bases from J, the gap between germline ends came to 11 bases. CDR3 DNA: TGTGCCAGCAGTGAGCTGACAGGCCCCTACGAGCAGTACTTC. Translating gives CASSELTGPYEQYF.

The chain uses TRBV7-2 and TRBJ2-1, with D perhaps TRBD1 (6 bases). Trimming pared 4 bases from V and 8 bases from J, leaving 15 bases between. Germline-derived CDR1 and CDR2 are SGHTA and FQGNSA. The CDR3 is 14 amino acids. The CDR3: CASSSETGYDEQFF. As DNA, the CDR3 is TGTGCCAGCAGCTCAGAGACAGGTTATGATGAGCAGTTCTTC.

This clone was seen only a few times. This rearrangement joins TRBV20-1 to TRBJ1-2; D is undetermined. CDR3 length: 11 amino acids. The germline gives CDR1 DFQATT, CDR2 SNEGSKA (reference sequence). V lost 3 bases, J lost 6 bases, and 8 bases lay in between. CDR3 in amino acids: CSASRENGYTF. The CDR3 DNA is TGCAGTGCTAGTAGGGAGAATGGCTACACCTTC.

This clone was observed a single time. The chain is built from TRBV13 and TRBJ2-3; D is unclear. Trimming pared 8 bases from V and 1 base from J, leaving 7 bases between. Germline CDR1 PRHDT, CDR2 FYEKMQ (reference sequence). The CDR3 totals 12 residues. The DNA for the CDR3 is TGTGCCAGCCGAGTGGGCACAGATACGCAGTATTTT. Translation: CASRVGTDTQYF.

The chain carries TRBV9 and TRBJ2-1, with 9 bases fitting TRBD2. After removal of 4 bases from V and 2 bases from J, the junction contained 7 bases not matched to a gene. The CDR3 extends over 16 amino acids. Germline CDR1 and CDR2: SGDLS and YYNGEE. The CDR3 DNA follows: TGTGCCAGCAGCCCCGCGGGGGGGCTTGCCTACAATGAGCAGTTCTTC. It is translated as CASSPAGGLAYNEQFF.

This clone appeared once. The rearrangement uses TRBV7-2 and TRBJ2-3, with unresolved D. Germline values: CDR1 SGHTA, CDR2 FQGNSA. The CDR3 loop spans 12 amino acids. V lost 5 bases and J 4 bases, leaving 7 bases between the germline ends. The CDR3 region is CASSPNPDTQYF. The CDR3 DNA is TGTGCCAGCAGCCCTAATCCAGATACGCAGTATTTT. Combining the CDR3 with reference TRBV7-2 and TRBJ2-3 gives the whole variable domain GAGVSQSPSNKVTEKGKDVELRCDPISGHTALYWYRQSLGQGLEFLIYFQGNSAPDKSGLPSDRFSAERTGGSVSTLTIQRTQQEDSAVYLCASSPNPDTQYFGPGTRLTVL.

The V and J genes are TRBV13 and TRBJ1-1, with D maybe TRBD1 (6 bases). Trimming left V 4 bases short and J 1 base short, with 19 bases between. This CDR3 comprises 17 residues. Germline V lookup: CDR1 PRHDT, CDR2 FYEKMQ (reference sequence). The CDR3 reads CASSSLPPGHPNTEAFF. CDR3 sequence (DNA): TGTGCCAGCAGCTCACTCCCCCCGGGACACCCGAACACTGAAGCTTTCTTT. Filled out from reference TRBV13 and TRBJ1-1, the complete variable domain reads AAGVIQSPRHLIKEKRETATLKCYPIPRHDTVYWYQQGPGQDPQFLISFYEKMQSDKGSIPDRFSAQQFSDYHSELNMSSLELGDSALYFCASSSLPPGHPNTEAFFGQGTRLTVV.

The gene calls are TRBV4-2 and TRBJ1-2, with a tentative D call TRBD1 (5 bases). Germline V gives CDR1 LGHNA, CDR2 YNFKEQ. Deletions cut 0 bases from V and 3 bases from J, with 8 bases between. The CDR3 has 14 residues. The CDR3 protein is CASSQEDTHYGYTF. The CDR3, as DNA: TGTGCCAGCAGCCAAGAGGACACTCACTATGGCTACACCTTC.

The chain joins TRBV14 to TRBJ2-1; 7 bases line up with TRBD2. The V and J ends lost 5 bases and 0 bases, in that order; junction bases with no gene match: 10. This CDR3 spans 17 amino acids. Germline lookup yields CDR1 SGHDN and CDR2 FVKESK. In DNA, the CDR3 is TGTGCCAGCAGCAAGACTTACGGCGGGAGCTCCTACAATGAGCAGTTCTTC. As protein: CASSKTYGGSSYNEQFF.

This chain uses TRBV2 with TRBJ2-7; 10 positions match TRBD2. Germline CDR1 is SNHLY and CDR2 is FYNNEI. CDR3 length: 18 residues. The V and J ends lost 1 base and 5 bases, in that order; junction bases with no gene match: 14. CDR3 bases: TGTGCCAGCAGTGAAGTACTAGCGGGATTCTCGACAGGCGACGAGCAGTACTTC. As protein: CASSEVLAGFSTGDEQYF.

The gene calls are TRBV11-3 and TRBJ2-6; the D gene is possibly TRBD2 (6 bases). The germline V gene has CDR1 SGHNT and CDR2 YENEEA. The CDR3 covers 16 residues. Trimming removed 1 base from V and 0 bases from J, with 7 bases in between. The chain's CDR3 is CASSLGRGSGANVLTF. The CDR3 nucleotides are TGTGCCAGCAGCTTAGGGCGGGGCTCTGGGGCCAACGTCCTGACTTTC.

The rearrangement joins TRBV27 to TRBJ1-2, with a tentative D call TRBD1 (5 bases). Germline lookup yields CDR1 MNHEY and CDR2 SMNVEV (reference sequence). CDR3 size: 13 residues. V dropped 5 bases and J dropped 4 bases, with 11 bases sitting between them. The CDR3 loop reads CASSPQGGYGYTF. Here the CDR3 DNA reads TGTGCCAGCAGTCCTCAGGGAGGCTATGGCTACACCTTC.

This clone has only one observation. The chain is built from TRBV5-1 and TRBJ2-1, with 9 nucleotides matching TRBD2. The germline V gene encodes CDR1 SGHRS and CDR2 YFSETQ. J gave up 4 bases and V 2 bases, and 10 bases lay outside the gene matches. CDR3 length equals 17 residues. The DNA of the CDR3 is TGCGCCAGCAGCTTCAACCCTCTAGCGGGAAATTACAATGAGCAGTTCTTC. Translation: CASSFNPLAGNYNEQFF.

The chain couples TRBV5-1 to TRBJ1-1; D is perhaps TRBD1 (6 bases). V lost 0 bases and J lost 1, with 10 bases in between. Germline V CDR1 and CDR2: SGHRS, YFSETQ. The CDR3 totals 15 residues. The CDR3 DNA sequence: TGCGCCAGCAGCTTGGTTGGACAGCGGAACACTGAAGCTTTCTTT. This codes for CASSLVGQRNTEAFF.

The V and J genes are TRBV4-3 and TRBJ2-5; 9 nucleotides line up with TRBD2. This CDR3 region has 15 residues. Germline-derived CDR1 and CDR2 are LGHNA and YSLEER. Germline trimming cut 5 bases from V and 4 bases from J; bases unmatched to any gene: 8. CDR3: CASSEGGGAAETQYF. The CDR3 DNA reads TGCGCCAGCAGCGAGGGCGGGGGGGCCGCAGAGACCCAGTACTTC.

V is TRBV27 and J is TRBJ1-2, with 11 positions matching TRBD1. This CDR3 contains 14 residues. Germline CDR1 MNHEY, CDR2 SMNVEV (reference sequence). J lost 6 bases, V lost 2 bases, and 2 bases had no gene match. Here the CDR3 reads CASSLGQGAHGYTF. CDR3 DNA: TGTGCCAGCAGTTTAGGACAGGGGGCCCATGGCTACACCTTC.

The CDR3 bases are TGCGCCAGCAGCCGCGGACTAGCGGGAGGGCCGAGGGACGAGCAGTACTTC. Encoded protein: CASSRGLAGGPRDEQYF. V usage is TRBV4-1 and J usage is TRBJ2-7, with TRBD2 matching over 15 bases. The germline V gene encodes CDR1 MGHRA and CDR2 YSYEKL. This CDR3 comprises 17 residues. V dropped 4 bases and J dropped 5; count of bases not matched to a gene: 9.